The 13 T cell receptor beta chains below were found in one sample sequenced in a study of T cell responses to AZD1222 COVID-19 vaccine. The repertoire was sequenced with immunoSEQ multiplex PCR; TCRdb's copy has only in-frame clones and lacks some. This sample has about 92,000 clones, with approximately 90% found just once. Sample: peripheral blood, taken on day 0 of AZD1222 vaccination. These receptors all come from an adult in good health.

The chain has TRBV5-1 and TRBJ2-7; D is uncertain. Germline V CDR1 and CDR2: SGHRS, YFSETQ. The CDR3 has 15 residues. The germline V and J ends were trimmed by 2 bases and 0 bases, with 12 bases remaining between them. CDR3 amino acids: CASSFPNAASYEQYF. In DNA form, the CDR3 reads TGCGCCAGCAGCTTCCCCAACGCGGCCTCCTACGAGCAGTACTTC.

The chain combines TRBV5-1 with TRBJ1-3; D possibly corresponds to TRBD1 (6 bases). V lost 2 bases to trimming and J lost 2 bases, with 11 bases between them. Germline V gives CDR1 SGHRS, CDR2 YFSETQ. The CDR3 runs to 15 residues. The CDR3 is CASSLTGSPGNTIYF. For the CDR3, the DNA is TGCGCCAGCAGCTTAACAGGGTCCCCTGGAAACACCATATATTTT.

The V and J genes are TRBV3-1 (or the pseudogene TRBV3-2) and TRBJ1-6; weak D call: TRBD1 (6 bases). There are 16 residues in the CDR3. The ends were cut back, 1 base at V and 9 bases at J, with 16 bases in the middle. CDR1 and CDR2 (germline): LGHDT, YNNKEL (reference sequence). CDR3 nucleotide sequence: TGTGCCAGCAGCCAAGTCGGGGGCGTTTTAAGTTCACCCCTCCACTTT. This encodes CASSQVGGVLSSPLHF.

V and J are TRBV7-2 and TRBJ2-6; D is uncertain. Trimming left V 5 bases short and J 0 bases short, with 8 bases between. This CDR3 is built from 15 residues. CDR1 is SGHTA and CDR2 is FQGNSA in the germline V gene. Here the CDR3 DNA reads TGTGCCAGCAGCCGGCAGCCCTCTGGGGCCAACGTCCTGACTTTC. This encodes CASSRQPSGANVLTF.

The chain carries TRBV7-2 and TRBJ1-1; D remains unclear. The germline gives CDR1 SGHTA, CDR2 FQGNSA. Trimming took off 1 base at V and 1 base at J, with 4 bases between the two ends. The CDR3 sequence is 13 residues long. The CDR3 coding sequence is TGTGCCAGCAGCTTAGATAGGAACACTGAAGCTTTCTTT. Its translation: CASSLDRNTEAFF.

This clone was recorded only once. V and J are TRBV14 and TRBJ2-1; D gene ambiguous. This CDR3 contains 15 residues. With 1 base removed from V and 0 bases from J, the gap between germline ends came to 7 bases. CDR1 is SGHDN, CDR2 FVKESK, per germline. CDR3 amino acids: CASSQVPRSYNEQFF. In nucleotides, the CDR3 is TGTGCCAGCAGCCAAGTTCCTCGCTCCTACAATGAGCAGTTCTTC.

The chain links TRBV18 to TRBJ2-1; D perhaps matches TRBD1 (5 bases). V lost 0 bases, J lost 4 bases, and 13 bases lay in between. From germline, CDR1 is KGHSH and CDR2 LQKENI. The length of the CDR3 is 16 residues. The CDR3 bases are TGTGCCAGCTCACCACCGCAGGGCTCATTGTACAATGAGCAGTTCTTC. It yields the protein CASSPPQGSLYNEQFF.

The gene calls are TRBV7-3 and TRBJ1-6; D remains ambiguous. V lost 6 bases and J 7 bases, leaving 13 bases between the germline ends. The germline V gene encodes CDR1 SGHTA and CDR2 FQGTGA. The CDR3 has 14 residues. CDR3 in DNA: TGTGCCAGCAGTTTATCCGGGAGGAATTCACCCCTCCACTTT. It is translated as CASSLSGRNSPLHF.

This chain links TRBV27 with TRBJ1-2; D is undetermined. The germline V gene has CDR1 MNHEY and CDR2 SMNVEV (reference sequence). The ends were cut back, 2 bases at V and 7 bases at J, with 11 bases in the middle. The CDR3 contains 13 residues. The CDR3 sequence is CASSLRGFPGYTF. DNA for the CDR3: TGTGCCAGCAGTTTACGGGGTTTTCCTGGCTACACCTTC.

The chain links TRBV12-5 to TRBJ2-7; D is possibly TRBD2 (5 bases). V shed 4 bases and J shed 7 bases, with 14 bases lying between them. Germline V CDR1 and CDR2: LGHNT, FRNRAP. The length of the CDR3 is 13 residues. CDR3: CASGYNAGNEQYF. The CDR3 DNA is TGTGCTAGTGGTTACAACGCGGGTAATGAGCAGTACTTC.

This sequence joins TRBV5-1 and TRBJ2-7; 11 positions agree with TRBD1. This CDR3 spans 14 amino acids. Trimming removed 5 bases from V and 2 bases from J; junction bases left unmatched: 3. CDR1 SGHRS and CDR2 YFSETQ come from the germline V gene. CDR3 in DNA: TGCGCCAGCAGAATGGGACAGGGGGCCTACGAGCAGTACTTC. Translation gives CASRMGQGAYEQYF.

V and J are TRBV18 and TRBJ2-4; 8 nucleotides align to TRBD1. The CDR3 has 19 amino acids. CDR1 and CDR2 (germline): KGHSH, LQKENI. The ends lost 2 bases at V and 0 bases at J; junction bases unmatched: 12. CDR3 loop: CASSPGRTGIDVAKNIQYF. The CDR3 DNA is TGTGCCAGCTCACCAGGGAGGACAGGGATAGACGTAGCCAAAAACATTCAGTACTTC.

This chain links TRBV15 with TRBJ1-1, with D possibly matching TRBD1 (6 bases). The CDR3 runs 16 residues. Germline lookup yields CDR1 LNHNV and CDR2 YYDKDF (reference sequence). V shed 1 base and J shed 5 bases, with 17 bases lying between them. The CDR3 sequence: CATSRGASRGRTEAFF. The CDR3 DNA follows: TGTGCCACCAGCAGAGGTGCCTCCAGGGGTCGGACTGAAGCTTTCTTT. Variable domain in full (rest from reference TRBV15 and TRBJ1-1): DAMVIQNPRYQVTQFGKPVTLSCSQTLNHNVMYWYQQKSSQAPKLLFHYYDKDFNNEADTPDNFQSRRPNTSFCFLDIRSPGLGDTAMYLCATSRGASRGRTEAFFGQGTRLTVV.